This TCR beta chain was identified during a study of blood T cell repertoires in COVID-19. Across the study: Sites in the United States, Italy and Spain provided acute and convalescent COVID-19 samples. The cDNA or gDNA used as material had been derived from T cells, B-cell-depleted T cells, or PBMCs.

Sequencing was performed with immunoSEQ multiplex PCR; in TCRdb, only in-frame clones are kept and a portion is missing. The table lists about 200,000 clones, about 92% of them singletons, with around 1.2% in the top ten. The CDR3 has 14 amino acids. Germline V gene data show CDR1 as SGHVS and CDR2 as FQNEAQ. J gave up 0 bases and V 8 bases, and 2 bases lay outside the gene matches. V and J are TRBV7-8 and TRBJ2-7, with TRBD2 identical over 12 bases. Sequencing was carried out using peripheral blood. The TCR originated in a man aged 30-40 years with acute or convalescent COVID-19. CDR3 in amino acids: CASGGLAGSYEQYF. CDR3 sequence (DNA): TGTGCCAGCGGGGGACTAGCGGGCTCCTACGAGCAGTACTTC.